This entry features one T cell receptor beta chain sequence. Its target is unknown. Just one base apart from a much larger clone, this may be a read error. The source of the sample is a study of molecular identifiers for immune sequencing clone quantification. Overall study: Split five ways in replicates, RNA from approximately 20,000 or 98,000 naive CD8 cells had four portions sequenced.

TCRdb reprocessed the PCR reads with MiXCR, giving one entry per CDR3 protein. The sample consists of 65,000 or so distinct CDR3 sequences, 15% to 20% of them appearing once. Germline CDR1 reads SNHLY; CDR2 reads FYNNEI. Trimming left V 6 bases short and J 5 bases short, with 16 bases between. This CDR3 region has 14 residues. Study conclusions and caveats: In naive cells, under 1% of molecules belonged to clones above 20 RNA copies, against over 99% in effector cells.

The gene calls are TRBV2 and TRBJ1-1; tentative D call: TRBD1 (5 bases). The origin of this receptor is a human donor in good health. Some libraries in this study had Jurkat cell RNA spiked in. Sequencing input: naive CD8+ T cells from blood, with Jurkat cell RNA spiked in. This sample's subset: FACS-sorted CD8+CD4-CCR7+CD45RA+ naive T cells. CDR3 nucleotides: TGTGCCAGCAGGGGTGCAGGGAGAAGGACTGAAGCTTTCTTT. It specifies CASRGAGRRTEAFF.